The clone carrying this T cell receptor (beta chain) came up once. This specimen comes from a study of blood T cell repertoires in COVID-19. As handled by the study authors: How many nucleated cells were present was estimated from reference gene primer amplification. Libraries were prepared by immunoSEQ multiplex PCR; TCRdb keeps only in-frame clonotypes and omits some of them. The DNA was the basis for D and trimming; V, J and clone size are from that table. The sample consists of over 60,000 clones, roughly 92% of them appearing once. The CDR3 length is 17 residues. Germline CDR1 and CDR2: MGHRA and YSYEKL. With 1 base clipped from V and 5 bases from J, the junction kept 10 bases outside the gene matches.

This TCR was sampled from a human donor in a cohort sampled during active COVID-19. This chain uses TRBV4-1 with TRBJ2-3, with 9 bases aligning to TRBD1. Source material: peripheral blood. The CDR3 region has the DNA TGCGCCAGCAGCCAAGGCTCACAGGGGGCGGCACGAGATACGCAGTATTTT. Translating it yields CASSQGSQGAARDTQYF.